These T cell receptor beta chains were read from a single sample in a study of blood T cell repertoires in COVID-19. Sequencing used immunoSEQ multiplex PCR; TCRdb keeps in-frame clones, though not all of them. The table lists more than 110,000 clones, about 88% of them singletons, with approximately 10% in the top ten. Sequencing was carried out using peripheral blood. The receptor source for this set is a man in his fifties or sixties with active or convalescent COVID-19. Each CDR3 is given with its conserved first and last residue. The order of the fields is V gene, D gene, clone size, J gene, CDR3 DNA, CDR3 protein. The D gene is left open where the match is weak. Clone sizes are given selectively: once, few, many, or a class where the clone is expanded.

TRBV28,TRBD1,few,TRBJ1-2,TGTGCCAGCAGCCAACTTACCGGACAGGGAGGGACTAACTATGGCTACACCTTC,CASSQLTGQGGTNYGYTF
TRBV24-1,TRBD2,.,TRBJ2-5,TGTGCCACCAGTGACTCCCGACTAGCTTCAGAGACCCAGTACTTC,CATSDSRLASETQYF
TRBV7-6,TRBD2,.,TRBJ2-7,TGTGCCAGCAGCATCACTAGCGGCCAGCCGGGACAGTACTTC,CASSITSGQPGQYF
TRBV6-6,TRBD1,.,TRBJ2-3,TGTGCCAGCAGTTACCTACAGGGGGCATCTGGTACGCAGTATTTT,CASSYLQGASGTQYF
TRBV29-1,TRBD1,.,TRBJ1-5,TGCAGCGTGGGACAGGGGGCAAATCAGCCCCAGCATTTT,CSVGQGANQPQHF
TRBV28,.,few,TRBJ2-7,TGTGCCAGCAGCCCGAGACAGTACGAGCAGTACTTC,CASSPRQYEQYF
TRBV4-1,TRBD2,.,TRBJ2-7,TGCGCCAGCAGCCCGGGACTAGCGGGGATCACCTACGAGCAGTACTTC,CASSPGLAGITYEQYF
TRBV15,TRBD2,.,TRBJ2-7,TGTGCCACCAGCAGAGACGAGACTAGCGGGAGTCGCTACGAGCAGTACTTC,CATSRDETSGSRYEQYF
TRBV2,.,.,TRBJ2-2,TGTGCCAGCAGTGAACAGGGCTTCACCGGGGAGCTGTTTTTT,CASSEQGFTGELFF
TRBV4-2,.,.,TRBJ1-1,TGTGCCAGCAGCCAAGCCCCGTCGGCTGAAGCTTTCTTT,CASSQAPSAEAFF
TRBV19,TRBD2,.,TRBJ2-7,TGTGCCAGTAGTTCTAGCGGGGCCGCCCCCTACGAGCAGTACTTC,CASSSSGAAPYEQYF
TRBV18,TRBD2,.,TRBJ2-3,TGTGCCAGCTCACCAGGACTAGCGGGGACTTCAATAGATACGCAGTATTTT,CASSPGLAGTSIDTQYF
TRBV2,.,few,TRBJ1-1,TGTGCCAGCAGAGAGGTAGAACGGGGGAACACTGAAGCTTTCTTT,CASREVERGNTEAFF
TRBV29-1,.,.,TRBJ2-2,TGCAGCGTATCACTAAGTGTCACCGGGGAGCTGTTTTTT,CSVSLSVTGELFF
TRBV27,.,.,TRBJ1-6,TGTGCCAGCAGTTCCGGGGGGACATCGAATTCACCCCTCCACTTT,CASSSGGTSNSPLHF
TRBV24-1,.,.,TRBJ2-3,TGTGCCACCAGTGATTTTGGACTCGTTTCCACAGATACGCAGTATTTT,CATSDFGLVSTDTQYF
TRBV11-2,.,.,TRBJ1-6,TGTGCCAGCAGCTTAGTCCCGTACTATAATTCACCCCTCCACTTT,CASSLVPYYNSPLHF
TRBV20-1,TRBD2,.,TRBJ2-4,TGCAGTGCTAGTAGTGCGGGAGATTTGCACATTCAGTACTTC,CSASSAGDLHIQYF
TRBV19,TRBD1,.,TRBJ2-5,TGTGCCAGTAAGAGGGACAGGGCCCAAGAGACCCAGTACTTC,CASKRDRAQETQYF
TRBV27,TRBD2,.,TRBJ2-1,TGTGCCAGCAGTCTGAGAGCGGGGGGGGAGTTCTTC,CASSLRAGGEFF
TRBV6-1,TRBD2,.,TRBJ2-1,TGTGCCAGCAGTGAATTAGGGACTAGCGGCAGTCGCTCCTACAATGAGCAGTTCTTC,CASSELGTSGSRSYNEQFF
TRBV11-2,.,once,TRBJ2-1,TGTGCCAGCGAGACAGGCTACAATGAGCAGTTCTTC,CASETGYNEQFF
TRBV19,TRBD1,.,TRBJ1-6,TGTGCCAGTAGATCCGGGACAGTTATTGGATCACCCCTCCACTTT,CASRSGTVIGSPLHF
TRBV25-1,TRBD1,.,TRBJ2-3,TGTGCCAGCAGTGGGGGGGGACAGGGAATAAGCACAGATACGCAGTATTTT,CASSGGGQGISTDTQYF
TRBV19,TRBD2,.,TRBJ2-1,TGTGCCAGTAAGTCCGGGACTAGCGTCTACAATGAGCAGTTCTTC,CASKSGTSVYNEQFF
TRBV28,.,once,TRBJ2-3,TGTGCCAGCATGAGCCTTAGCACAGATACGCAGTATTTT,CASMSLSTDTQYF
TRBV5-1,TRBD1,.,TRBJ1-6,TGCGCCAGCAGTTTTACAGGGGGCGCAGATAATTCACCCCTCCACTTT,CASSFTGGADNSPLHF
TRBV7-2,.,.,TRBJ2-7,TGTGCCAGCAGCTCACCGGGACACGTAGGGGGTCTGTACTTC,CASSSPGHVGGLYF
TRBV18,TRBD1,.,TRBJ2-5,TGTGCCAGCTCACCACCTGGGACAGGGTCATTCCAGGCCCAGTACTTC,CASSPPGTGSFQAQYF
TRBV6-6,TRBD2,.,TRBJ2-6,TGTGCCAGCAGTGGATCGGGACTAAAGTCTGGGGCCAACGTCCTGACTTTC,CASSGSGLKSGANVLTF
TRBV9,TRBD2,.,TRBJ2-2,TGTGCCAGCAGCACCCGGGGGGGACTCAACACCGGGGAGCTGTTTTTT,CASSTRGGLNTGELFF
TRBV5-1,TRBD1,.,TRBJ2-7,TGCGCCAGCAGTTTGACAGGGGGCAGGACCTACGAGCAGTACTTC,CASSLTGGRTYEQYF
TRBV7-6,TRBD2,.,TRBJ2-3,TGTGCCAGCAGCTTAGAGGGACTAGCGGCTACAGATACGCAGTATTTT,CASSLEGLAATDTQYF
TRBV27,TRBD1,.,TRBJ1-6,TGTGCCAGCAGTCTTACAGGGGGACCCCTCCACTTT,CASSLTGGPLHF
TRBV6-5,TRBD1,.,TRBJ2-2,TGTGCCAGCAGTAGGACAGGGTCCACCGGGGAGCTGTTTTTT,CASSRTGSTGELFF
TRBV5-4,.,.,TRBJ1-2,TGTGCCAGCAGCTTGGCAGAATTTGGCTACACCTTC,CASSLAEFGYTF
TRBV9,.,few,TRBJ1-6,TGTGCCAGCAGCGTAGCCGGCCCCCCAGGGTATTCACCCCTCCACTTT,CASSVAGPPGYSPLHF
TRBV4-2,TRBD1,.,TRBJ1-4,TGTGCCAGCAGCCAAGGATTGGACAGGAAAAAACTGTTTTTT,CASSQGLDRKKLFF
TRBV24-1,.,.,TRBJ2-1,TGTGCCACCAGTGGTGCACAGGGTCTCTCCTACAATGAGCAGTTCTTC,CATSGAQGLSYNEQFF